This is a list of T cell receptor beta chains from one sample in a study of CD8 T cells in ankylosing spondylitis. TCRdb analysed the 5' RACE reads with MiXCR anew, one entry per CDR3 protein. The sample consists of some 140,000 distinct CDR3 sequences, more than 7% of them appearing once. The sequenced material came from synovial fluid, either unsorted or a sorted T cell fraction (not recorded which). Receptors were obtained from a male donor with ankylosing spondylitis. Both conserved end residues are part of each CDR3. A D gene is named only where the DNA matches it firmly. The size field is filled for only some rows; it gives once, few, many or a size class.

v_gene	abundance	d_gene	j_gene	CDR3nt	CDR3aa
TRBV20-1	once	TRBD2	TRBJ2-7	TGCAGTGCTAGAGCCGGGACTAGCGGCTACGAGCAGTACTTC	CSARAGTSGYEQYF
TRBV5-1	few	.	TRBJ1-5	TGCGCCAGCAGCTTGGTTGGGGGGGAGCCCCAGCATTTT	CASSLVGGEPQHF
TRBV10-3	.	TRBD2	TRBJ2-7	TGTGCCATCGCGCCGGGACTAGCGGGCGAGCAGTACTTC	CAIAPGLAGEQYF
TRBV12-3/TRBV12-4	.	.	TRBJ2-7	TGTGCCAGCAGTTTATTCGGCCGCTCCGTGAGAGAGCAGTACTTC	CASSLFGRSVREQYF
TRBV28	few	.	TRBJ2-7	TGTGCCAGCAGCAGACTCCCGTACGAGCAGTACTTC	CASSRLPYEQYF
TRBV5-1	.	.	TRBJ2-3	TGCGCCAGCAGCTTGGTACAGTCCACAGATACGCAGTATTTT	CASSLVQSTDTQYF
TRBV28	many	.	TRBJ1-5	TGTGCCAGCAGTATAACAGGAACTGGTAGCAATCAGCCCCAGCATTTT	CASSITGTGSNQPQHF
TRBV20-1	many	.	TRBJ1-2	TGCAGTGCTAGCAACGCAGGCTATGGCTACACCTTC	CSASNAGYGYTF
TRBV10-3	many	.	TRBJ2-5	TGTGCCACACGGCAGGATCAAGAGACCCAGTACTTC	CATRQDQETQYF
TRBV20-1	many	TRBD1	TRBJ2-3	TGCAGTGCTACCAGGACAGGGAGAAGCACAGATACGCAGTATTTT	CSATRTGRSTDTQYF
TRBV20-1	many	.	TRBJ1-2	TGCAGTGCTAGTATTCTCCAGTCTGGATACACCTTC	CSASILQSGYTF
TRBV7-2	many	.	TRBJ2-1	TGTGCCAGCAGCCCACGTCCTATGGTCTCCTACAATGAGCAGTTCTTC	CASSPRPMVSYNEQFF
TRBV10-3	many	.	TRBJ2-5	TGTGCCATCAGTGAGTCCACAGAGACCCAGTACTTC	CAISESTETQYF
TRBV7-2	many	TRBD2	TRBJ2-7	TGTGCCAGCAGCCCAACCGGGACTAGCGGATACGAGCAGTACTTC	CASSPTGTSGYEQYF
TRBV15	few	.	TRBJ2-7	TGTGCCACCAGCAGAGATCTGAGGGACGAGCAGTACTTC	CATSRDLRDEQYF
TRBV4-2	few	TRBD1	TRBJ1-1	TGTGCCAGCAGCCAGTTCCGGGACAGTACCGAAGCTTTCTTT	CASSQFRDSTEAFF
TRBV5-1	many	.	TRBJ2-2	TGCGCCAGCAGCTTGGGCTTCACCGGGGAGCTGTTTTTT	CASSLGFTGELFF
TRBV20-1	few	.	TRBJ1-1	TGCAGTGCTGTTCTGGGTTTAAGGCCCTCGGAAGCTTTCTTT	CSAVLGLRPSEAFF
TRBV12-3/TRBV12-4	many	.	TRBJ2-2	TGTGCCAGCAGCGAACAGGGGAACACCGGGGAGCTGTTTTTT	CASSEQGNTGELFF
TRBV12-3/TRBV12-4	few	.	TRBJ1-1	TGTGCCAGCAGTTTCCAGGGGTGGACTGAAGCTTTCTTT	CASSFQGWTEAFF
TRBV7-2	medium-sized	.	TRBJ2-1	TGTGCCAGCAGGACGGGGGGCCCTTACAATGAGCAGTTCTTC	CASRTGGPYNEQFF
TRBV7-2	.	.	TRBJ1-5	TGTGCCAGCAGCTTAGTCTTGGACGGAACAAATCAGCCCCAGCATTTT	CASSLVLDGTNQPQHF
TRBV29-1	many	TRBD2	TRBJ2-4	TGCAGCGTTGAGGGGGGAGGGAACATTCAGTACTTC	CSVEGGGNIQYF
TRBV7-8	many	TRBD2	TRBJ2-3	TGTGCCAGCAGCGCCAAAAGGCTAGCGGGGTACACAGATACGCAGTATTTT	CASSAKRLAGYTDTQYF
TRBV7-2	many	TRBD2	TRBJ2-7	TGTGCCAGCAGCTCGGGGCGACTAGCGGGAATCAGGTACTTC	CASSSGRLAGIRYF
TRBV11-2	many	.	TRBJ2-1	TGTGCCAGCAGCTTAGGGGGCTCGGGGATCCACAATGAGCAGTTCTTC	CASSLGGSGIHNEQFF
TRBV18	.	.	TRBJ1-3	TGTGCCAGCTCACCGAGCTCTAGCTCTGGAAACACCATATATTTT	CASSPSSSSGNTIYF
TRBV2	.	TRBD1	TRBJ2-5	TGTGCCAGCAAGATGACAGGGGAAGAGACCCAGTACTTC	CASKMTGEETQYF
TRBV29-1	few	.	TRBJ1-1	TGCAGCGCTTGGACAGTGTATGATACTGAAGCTTTCTTT	CSAWTVYDTEAFF
TRBV15	medium-sized	.	TRBJ2-3	TGTGCCACCAGCAAGATACGAACAGATACGCAGTATTTT	CATSKIRTDTQYF
TRBV20-1	.	TRBD2	TRBJ2-1	TGCAGTGCTAGGGTGGGCCTAGCGGGTTCCCGGAGCTCCTACAATGAGCAGTTCTTC	CSARVGLAGSRSSYNEQFF
TRBV4-2	many	.	TRBJ1-2	TGTGCCAGCAGCCAAGATCGAGGGTTTGGCTACACCTTC	CASSQDRGFGYTF
TRBV5-1	many	TRBD1	TRBJ2-7	TGCGCCACCTCTTTGGGGACAGGGTCTTACGAGCAGTACTTC	CATSLGTGSYEQYF
TRBV3-1	.	.	TRBJ1-6	TGTGCCAGCAGTCCCTGGGACGGAAAAAATTCACCCCTCCACTTT	CASSPWDGKNSPLHF
TRBV28	few	.	TRBJ1-4	TGTGCCAGCAGCTTGCGGGTGGGTTTAGAAAAACTGTTTTTT	CASSLRVGLEKLFF
TRBV5-1	many	.	TRBJ1-1	TGCGCCAGCAGCTTAAACAGGGAATCCACTGAAGCTTTCTTT	CASSLNRESTEAFF
TRBV3-1	many	.	TRBJ1-4	TGTGCCAGCAGCCAAGAACTGGCGGGAAAACTGTTTTTT	CASSQELAGKLFF
TRBV5-1	many	.	TRBJ2-7	TGCGCCAGCAGCTTGGTCACTCCCTACGAGCAGTACTTC	CASSLVTPYEQYF
TRBV20-1	.	TRBD2	TRBJ2-7	TGCAGTGCTTGGGTAGCGGGTATGCCCTACGAGCAGTACTTC	CSAWVAGMPYEQYF
TRBV4-2	many	.	TRBJ1-4	TGTGCCAGCAGTATAGCGGGGGAAGCAACTAATGAAAAACTGTTTTTT	CASSIAGEATNEKLFF
TRBV15	.	TRBD1	TRBJ1-5	TGTGCCACCAGCAGAGACGAAGACAGGGTAATAGGCCAGCCCCAGCATTTT	CATSRDEDRVIGQPQHF
TRBV5-5	.	TRBD1	TRBJ2-2	TGTGCCAGCCGGGACAGAACGAACACCGGGGAGCTGTTTTTT	CASRDRTNTGELFF
TRBV5-6	many	.	TRBJ2-1	TGTGCCAGCAGCCCGGGGACCGCTAGCTCCTACAATGAGCAGTTCTTC	CASSPGTASSYNEQFF
TRBV4-1	.	.	TRBJ1-2	TGCGCCAGCAGCCAAGATCTCTCATGGCAGGCAGCCTTC	CASSQDLSWQAAF
TRBV7-8	many	TRBD2	TRBJ2-7	TGTGCCAGCAATAATCGAGGCGGGGGGACCTCCTACGAGCAGTACTTC	CASNNRGGGTSYEQYF
TRBV3-1	.	.	TRBJ2-5	TGTGCCAGCAGCCAGGCTCAGGGACCAGAGACCCAGTACTTC	CASSQAQGPETQYF
TRBV15	many	.	TRBJ2-3	TGTGCCACCAGCAAGGGAAACAGGGAGGCAGATACGCAGTATTTT	CATSKGNREADTQYF
TRBV6-1	.	.	TRBJ2-3	TGTGCCAGCAGTCGATCACCCGGGGATACGCAGTATTTT	CASSRSPGDTQYF
TRBV7-8	many	TRBD1	TRBJ1-1	TGTGCCAGCAGCTTTTGGGACAGGGGGGCTTTCTTT	CASSFWDRGAFF
TRBV27	few	.	TRBJ1-4	TGTGCCAGCAGTCCCCGCGGGACAACTAATGAAAAACTGTTTTTT	CASSPRGTTNEKLFF
TRBV4-1	few	.	TRBJ2-4	TGCGCCAGCAGCCAGATGGGCCGGGACCTAGGCATTCAGTACTTC	CASSQMGRDLGIQYF
TRBV11-2	many	TRBD1	TRBJ1-1	TGTGCCAGCAGCCCGAGCAGGGGGTCGTACACTGAAGCTTTCTTT	CASSPSRGSYTEAFF
TRBV6-6	many	.	TRBJ2-1	TGTGCCAGCAGTATGACCAATGAGCAGTTCTTC	CASSMTNEQFF
TRBV20-1	many	TRBD1	TRBJ1-2	TGCAGTGCTAGGACAGGGGGCTATGGCTACACCTTC	CSARTGGYGYTF
TRBV2	many	TRBD1	TRBJ1-4	TGTGCCAGCTGTCCGACAGGGGGATCATCTAATGAAAAACTGTTTTTT	CASCPTGGSSNEKLFF
TRBV6-1	many	.	TRBJ1-2	TGTGCCAGCAGTGACCCGGGACTCCAGGGCTACACCTTC	CASSDPGLQGYTF
TRBV20-1	.	.	TRBJ1-6	TGCAGTGCTAGAAGTTACGTCGGGGACGGCTTGAATTCACCCCTCCACTTT	CSARSYVGDGLNSPLHF
TRBV5-1	many	.	TRBJ2-3	TGCGCCAGCAGCTTCGGCAGGGGTGAGAGAGATACGCAGTATTTT	CASSFGRGERDTQYF
TRBV20-1	many	.	TRBJ2-7	TGCAGTGCTAGATTCCAGTCCTACGAGCAGTACTTC	CSARFQSYEQYF